The 24 T cell receptor beta chains below all came from one sample that was sequenced in a study of response to subunit inactivated influenza vaccine. TCRdb processed the RT-PCR reads anew with MiXCR; each CDR3 protein has one entry. Here the sample spans approximately 500,000 distinct CDR3 sequences, 11% to 15% being singletons. Specimen: PBMCs from blood, collected 11 to 12 days after vaccination. The receptors come from a man aged 50-60 years who received an inactivated influenza vaccine.

The sample holds many counts of this clonotype. CDR3 protein: CASSQPRLAGNQETQYF. CDR3 sequence (DNA): TGTGCCAGCAGCCAACCAAGACTAGCGGGAAACCAAGAGACCCAGTACTTC. The chain joins TRBV3-1 to TRBJ2-5; 11 positions match TRBD2. Losses at the gene ends were 2 bases for V and 0 bases for J; bases not matched to a gene: 5. The CDR3 length is 17 residues. Germline V gives CDR1 LGHDT, CDR2 YNNKEL (reference sequence).

In its sample, this clonotype was seen a few times. The chain recombines TRBV7-9 with TRBJ2-5, with TRBD2 identical over 11 bases. CDR1 and CDR2 from the germline V gene are SEHNR and FQNEAQ (reference sequence). The trim removed 2 bases at V and 5 bases at J, leaving 7 bases unmatched. The CDR3 is made up of 16 amino acids. The CDR3 sequence is CASSLKTSGNKETQYF. The CDR3 region has the DNA TGTGCCAGCAGCTTAAAGACTAGCGGGAATAAGGAGACCCAGTACTTC.

The chain combines TRBV15 with TRBJ2-7; D uncertain. Germline CDR1 is LNHNV and CDR2 is YYDKDF (reference sequence). The CDR3 has 13 residues. Trimming pared 0 bases from V and 2 bases from J, leaving 5 bases between. The CDR3 sequence: CATSRERTYEQYF. The CDR3, as DNA: TGTGCCACCAGCAGAGAGCGAACCTACGAGCAGTACTTC. Combining the CDR3 with reference TRBV15 and TRBJ2-7 gives the whole variable domain DAMVIQNPRYQVTQFGKPVTLSCSQTLNHNVMYWYQQKSSQAPKLLFHYYDKDFNNEADTPDNFQSRRPNTSFCFLDIRSPGLGDTAMYLCATSRERTYEQYFGPGTRLTVT.

There are many counts of this clonotype. The chain has TRBV20-1 and TRBJ2-1, with TRBD2 matching over 8 bases. Germline V gene sequence: CDR1 DFQATT, CDR2 SNEGSKA (reference sequence). The CDR3 sequence is 15 residues long. V gave up 4 bases and J gave up 7 bases; unmatched junction bases: 12. The chain's CDR3 is CSAIRLAMSLNEQFF. In DNA, the CDR3 is TGCAGTGCTATTCGACTAGCGATGAGTCTAAATGAGCAGTTCTTC.

There are a few counts of this clonotype. The chain combines TRBV18 with TRBJ2-1, with D tentatively TRBD1 or TRBD2 (5 bases each). The CDR3 totals 13 residues. Germline lookup yields CDR1 KGHSH and CDR2 LQKENI. V dropped 6 bases and J dropped 10 bases, with 16 bases sitting between them. The CDR3 bases are TGTGCCAGCTCCAATGGGGACGCCCTAGAGCAGTTCTTC. This gives the protein CASSNGDALEQFF.

There are a few counts of this clonotype. This chain links TRBV5-1 with TRBJ1-2; D ambiguous. V was clipped by 0 bases and J by 4 bases, with 10 bases between them. The CDR3 is 14 residues long. Germline values: CDR1 SGHRS, CDR2 YFSETQ. The CDR3 sequence is CASSLGDFGYGYTF. The CDR3 nucleotides read TGCGCCAGCAGCTTGGGGGATTTCGGCTATGGCTACACCTTC.

The rearrangement links TRBV7-2 to TRBJ2-1; TRBD2 matches at 11 bases. This CDR3 region has 17 residues. The trim removed 0 bases at V and 6 bases at J, leaving 7 bases unmatched. Germline CDR1 reads SGHTA; CDR2 reads FQGNSA. CDR3 residues: CASSLAGGLAAVNEQFF. CDR3 bases: TGTGCCAGCAGCTTAGCGGGGGGACTAGCGGCAGTCAATGAGCAGTTCTTC.

The chain joins TRBV7-6 to TRBJ2-7; a weak D match, TRBD1 (6 bases). The CDR3 runs to 14 residues. Germline assignment: CDR1 SGHVS and CDR2 FNYEAQ. The ends were cut back, 4 bases at V and 2 bases at J, with 12 bases in the middle. Here the CDR3 DNA reads TGTGCCAGCAGCTGGACAGTCGGCACCTACGAGCAGTACTTC. Translated, it gives CASSWTVGTYEQYF. Full variable domain (outside the CDR3, taken from reference TRBV7-6 and TRBJ2-7): GAGVSQSPRYKVTKRGQDVALRCDPISGHVSLYWYRQALGQGPEFLTYFNYEAQQDKSGLPNDRFSAERPEGSISTLTIQRTEQRDSAMYRCASSWTVGTYEQYFGPGTRLTVT.

At least ten counts were recorded for this clonotype. The J gene is TRBJ1-2, the V gene TRBV29-1; 11 bases are shared with TRBD1. The CDR3 is made up of 14 amino acids. The junction had 5 bases not matched to a gene; V was cut back by 6 bases and J by 2 bases. The V gene's germline CDR1 is SQVTM and CDR2 ANQGSEA. The CDR3 nucleotides are TGCAGCGTACCGGGACAGGGGGAAAACTATGGCTACACCTTC. Protein sequence: CSVPGQGENYGYTF.

This clonotype has just a few counts. This chain connects TRBV9 to TRBJ2-7; 9 positions agree with TRBD1. The J segment lost 3 bases and the V segment lost 3 bases, leaving 1 base of the junction unmatched. CDR1 is SGDLS, CDR2 YYNGEE, per germline. This CDR3 comprises 13 residues. The CDR3 protein is CASSGTGDYEQYF. The DNA of the CDR3 is TGTGCCAGCAGCGGGACAGGGGACTACGAGCAGTACTTC.

This clonotype appeared a few times. The gene calls are TRBV4-1 and TRBJ1-2; 8 bases match TRBD1. The CDR3 totals 15 residues. The trim removed 3 bases at V and 3 bases at J, leaving 6 bases unmatched. The germline V gene has CDR1 MGHRA and CDR2 YSYEKL. The CDR3 protein is CASSQTQGGDYGYTF. CDR3 nucleotide sequence: TGCGCCAGCAGCCAGACACAGGGGGGAGACTATGGCTACACCTTC.

This clonotype occurred a few times. The CDR3 nucleotides read TGCAGTGCTAGAGAACCGGGACAAGATAATTCACCCCTCCACTTT. This translates into CSAREPGQDNSPLHF. The chain uses TRBV20-1 and TRBJ1-6; possible D gene TRBD1, 6 bases. V was clipped by 0 bases and J by 5 bases, with 11 bases between them. The germline V gene encodes CDR1 DFQATT and CDR2 SNEGSKA (reference sequence). CDR3 length: 15 amino acids.

The table lists this clonotype with a few counts. The rearrangement joins TRBV27 to TRBJ2-1; D assignment may be TRBD1 or TRBD2 (5 bases each). V was pared by 8 bases and J by 1 base, with 12 bases between. This CDR3 spans 14 amino acids. Germline V gene data show CDR1 as MNHEY and CDR2 as SMNVEV (reference sequence). CDR3 residues: CASLGEGSYNEQFF. CDR3 DNA sequence: TGTGCCAGCCTGGGGGAAGGGTCCTACAATGAGCAGTTCTTC.

The rearrangement joins TRBV7-2 to TRBJ2-2, with TRBD1 identical over 8 bases. The trim removed 6 bases at V and 7 bases at J, leaving 7 bases unmatched. The germline V gene encodes CDR1 SGHTA and CDR2 FQGNSA. The CDR3 covers 14 residues. The CDR3 loop reads CASRNGQGGGELFF. DNA of the CDR3: TGTGCCAGCAGGAATGGACAGGGCGGCGGGGAGCTGTTTTTT.

The rearrangement links TRBV5-8 to TRBJ2-5; 12 nucleotides match TRBD2. The junction had 2 bases not matched to a gene; V was cut back by 4 bases and J by 1 base. Germline CDR1 and CDR2: SGHTS and YDEGEE. The CDR3 spans 15 residues. The CDR3 region is CASSVGLAGQETQYF. The CDR3 nucleotides read TGTGCCAGCAGCGTGGGACTAGCGGGCCAAGAGACCCAGTACTTC.

V usage is TRBV5-1 and J usage is TRBJ2-7; D call uncertain. The CDR3 consists of 13 residues. CDR1 SGHRS and CDR2 YFSETQ come from the germline V gene. V was pared by 8 bases and J by 0 bases, with 12 bases between. Here the CDR3 reads CASQDGSSYEQYF. DNA for the CDR3: TGCGCCAGTCAGGACGGAAGCTCCTACGAGCAGTACTTC. Complete variable domain (other parts from reference TRBV5-1 and TRBJ2-7): KAGVTQTPRYLIKTRGQQVTLSCSPISGHRSVSWYQQTPGQGLQFLFEYFSETQRNKGNFPGRFSGRQFSNSRSEMNVSTLELGDSALYLCASQDGSSYEQYFGPGTRLTVT.

This clonotype was seen a handful of times. The chain couples TRBV12-3 or TRBV12-4 to TRBJ2-2; D is perhaps TRBD1 (7 bases). V lost 5 bases and J lost 3, with 16 bases in between. CDR3 length equals 16 residues. CDR3 sequence reads: CASSPPGGWDTGELFF. CDR3 DNA: TGTGCCAGCAGTCCCCCAGGGGGGTGGGACACCGGGGAGCTGTTTTTT.

The chain employs TRBV19 and TRBJ1-1, with 8 bases lining up with TRBD1. CDR3 length: 16 amino acids. Germline V gene sequence: CDR1 LNHDA, CDR2 SQIVND (reference sequence). The V and J ends lost 4 bases and 6 bases, in that order; junction bases with no gene match: 13. This CDR3 reads CASSKPTMTGVAEAFF. DNA for the CDR3: TGTGCCAGTAGTAAACCCACAATGACAGGGGTAGCTGAAGCTTTCTTT.

This clonotype was observed a few times. Here the CDR3 DNA reads TGTGCCAGCAGCTTTAGTATGGGTTCGAACACTGAAGCTTTCTTT. Translating gives CASSFSMGSNTEAFF. The chain employs TRBV11-2 and TRBJ1-1; D call uncertain. The V and J ends lost 3 bases and 1 base respectively, with 12 bases between them. The CDR3 loop spans 15 amino acids. CDR1 and CDR2 (germline): SGHAT, FQNNGV.

The genes are TRBV20-1 and TRBJ2-3; D call uncertain. Trimming took 4 bases from V and 0 from J, leaving 8 bases between them. The CDR3 has 13 residues. CDR1 and CDR2 (germline): DFQATT, SNEGSKA (reference sequence). In nucleotides, the CDR3 is TGCAGTGCTATTACTTGGAGCACAGATACGCAGTATTTT. Protein sequence: CSAITWSTDTQYF.

The rearrangement uses TRBV4-1 and TRBJ2-1, with 8 nucleotides matching TRBD2. The CDR3 contains 17 residues. With 0 bases clipped from V and 4 bases from J, the junction kept 8 bases outside the gene matches. Looked up from germline, CDR1 is MGHRA and CDR2 is YSYEKL. Here the CDR3 reads CASSQDWETGGYNEQFF. The CDR3 DNA reads as TGCGCCAGCAGCCAAGATTGGGAGACGGGGGGGTACAATGAGCAGTTCTTC.

The V gene is TRBV19, the J gene TRBJ2-1; TRBD2 is a possible D gene (6 bases). Trimming removed 6 bases from V and 0 bases from J, with 12 bases in between. The CDR3 extends over 15 amino acids. Germline V gene data show CDR1 as LNHDA and CDR2 as SQIVND (reference sequence). The CDR3 loop reads CASRERANSYNEQFF. CDR3 nucleotide sequence: TGTGCCAGTAGGGAGCGGGCAAACTCCTACAATGAGCAGTTCTTC.

There are a few counts of this clonotype. The gene calls are TRBV6-5 and TRBJ2-2; D is uncertain. Germline values: CDR1 MNHEY, CDR2 SVGAGI. V was cut by 6 bases and J by 0 bases, with 14 bases left in between. The CDR3 has 16 amino acids. The CDR3 DNA reads TGTGCCAGCAGATACCTCCGCCAGGCGAACACCGGGGAGCTGTTTTTT. Its translation: CASRYLRQANTGELFF.

This clonotype was counted many times. V gene TRBV12-3 or TRBV12-4 combines with J gene TRBJ2-2, with D hard to call. The CDR3 is 13 residues long. Trimming removed 5 bases at V and 8 bases at J, with 12 bases between. The CDR3 coding sequence is TGTGCCAGCAGTCCCACTACAGCTGGGGAGCTGTTTTTT. It specifies CASSPTTAGELFF.